The rows below give T cell receptor beta chains drawn from one sample of a study of CD4+ T cells in melanoma. The repertoire was sequenced with immunoSEQ multiplex PCR; TCRdb's copy has only in-frame clones and lacks some. The repertoire includes around 14,000 clones, 60% to 80% of them detected once, and 15% to 19% sits in the top ten. Sequencing was performed on cells from a culture (not recorded whether cultured in vitro). The receptors were gathered from a human donor with melanoma. Both conserved end residues are part of each CDR3.

v_gene,j_gene,CDR3aa
TRBV5-1,TRBJ2-6,CASSVDGSGANVLTF
TRBV6-1,TRBJ1-1,CAISEGAGAFF
TRBV7-3,TRBJ2-7,CASSPSGGSYEQYF
TRBV11-2,TRBJ1-1,CASSARGGTEAFF
TRBV19,TRBJ1-6,CASSVLSTGSNSPLHF
TRBV6-6,TRBJ1-5,CASSYPDRAGNQPQHF
TRBV7-2,TRBJ2-5,CASSPVGDYPQETQYF
TRBV28,TRBJ2-7,CASSFRLAGGRSEQYF
TRBV6-5,TRBJ1-2,CASSYGAGGFYGYTF
TRBV19,TRBJ1-2,CASSMPLTGSGYTF
TRBV6-5,TRBJ2-1,CATQPRSYNEQFF
TRBV5-1,TRBJ1-2,CASSFTPGQGAYYTF
TRBV5-1,TRBJ2-7,CASRFRAASYEQYF
TRBV6-1,TRBJ2-7,CASSEARPGEQYF
TRBV7-2,TRBJ2-3,CASSLAADTQYF
TRBV27,TRBJ1-3,CASSLLSGNTIYF
TRBV9,TRBJ2-3,CASSVSGGGADTDTQYF
TRBV6-1,TRBJ2-2,CASSVGGGTGELFF
TRBV29-1,TRBJ2-3,CSVAYKSDTQYF
TRBV4-2,TRBJ1-5,CASSQLLWGEQPQHF
TRBV11-1,TRBJ2-5,CASSAGTGGFQETQYF
TRBV6-1,TRBJ2-2,CASSRGGSNTGELFF
TRBV7-2,TRBJ1-2,CASSLDIMGRGGYTF
TRBV6-5,TRBJ2-3,CASRQRGGTTDTQYF
TRBV10-3,TRBJ2-3,CAISDFVTQYF
TRBV2,TRBJ1-6,CASFAKLGSSSPLHF
TRBV7-9,TRBJ1-1,CASSKITGLATEAFF
TRBV11-2,TRBJ2-6,CASSTRQGRVSGANVLTF
TRBV7-9,TRBJ2-3,CASSSRQKRTDTQYF
TRBV7-8,TRBJ1-4,CASRKGEGEILFF
TRBV30,TRBJ1-4,CAWGPTNEKLFF
TRBV10-3,TRBJ2-3,CAIRSYTSADTQYF
TRBV7-9,TRBJ1-3,CASRTGTGAGNTIYF